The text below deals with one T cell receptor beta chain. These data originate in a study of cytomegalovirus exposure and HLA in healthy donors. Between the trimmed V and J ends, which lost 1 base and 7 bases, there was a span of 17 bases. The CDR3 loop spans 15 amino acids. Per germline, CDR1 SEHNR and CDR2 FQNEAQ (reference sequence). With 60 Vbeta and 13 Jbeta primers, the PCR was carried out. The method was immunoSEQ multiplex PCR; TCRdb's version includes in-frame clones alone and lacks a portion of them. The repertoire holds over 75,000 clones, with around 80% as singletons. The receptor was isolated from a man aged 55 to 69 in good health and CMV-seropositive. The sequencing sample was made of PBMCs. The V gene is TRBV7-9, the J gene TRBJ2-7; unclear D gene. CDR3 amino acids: CASSLDPAPFREQYF. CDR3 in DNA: TGTGCCAGCAGCTTAGACCCGGCCCCATTCAGGGAGCAGTACTTC.